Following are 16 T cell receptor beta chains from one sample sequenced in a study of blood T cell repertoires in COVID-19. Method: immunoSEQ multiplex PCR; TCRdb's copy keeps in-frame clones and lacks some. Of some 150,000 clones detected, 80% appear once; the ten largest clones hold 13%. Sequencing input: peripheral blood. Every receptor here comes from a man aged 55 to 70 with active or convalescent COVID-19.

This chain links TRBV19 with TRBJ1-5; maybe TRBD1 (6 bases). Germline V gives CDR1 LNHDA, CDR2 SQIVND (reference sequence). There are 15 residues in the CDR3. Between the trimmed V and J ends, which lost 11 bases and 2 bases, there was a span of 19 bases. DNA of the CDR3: TGTGCCTCAACCCCAACAGGGTTCGGCAATCAGCCCCAGCATTTT. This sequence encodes CASTPTGFGNQPQHF.

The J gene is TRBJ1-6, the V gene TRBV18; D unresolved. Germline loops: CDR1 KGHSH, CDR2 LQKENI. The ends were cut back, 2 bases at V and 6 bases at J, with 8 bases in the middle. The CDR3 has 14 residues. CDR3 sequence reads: CASSPENFNSPLHF. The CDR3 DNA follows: TGTGCCAGCTCACCAGAGAACTTTAATTCACCCCTCCACTTT.

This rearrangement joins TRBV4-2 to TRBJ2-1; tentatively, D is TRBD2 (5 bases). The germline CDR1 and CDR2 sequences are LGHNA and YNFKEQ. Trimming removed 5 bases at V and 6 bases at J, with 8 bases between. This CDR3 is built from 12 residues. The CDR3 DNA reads TGTGCCAGCAGCGGTCGGGGCAATGAGCAGTTCTTC. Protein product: CASSGRGNEQFF.

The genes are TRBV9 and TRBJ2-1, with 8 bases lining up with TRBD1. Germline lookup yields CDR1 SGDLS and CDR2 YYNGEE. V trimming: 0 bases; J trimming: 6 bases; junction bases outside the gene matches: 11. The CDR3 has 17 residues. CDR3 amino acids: CASSVGGAAGGRNEQFF. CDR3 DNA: TGTGCCAGCAGCGTAGGCGGCGCGGCAGGGGGCCGCAATGAGCAGTTCTTC.

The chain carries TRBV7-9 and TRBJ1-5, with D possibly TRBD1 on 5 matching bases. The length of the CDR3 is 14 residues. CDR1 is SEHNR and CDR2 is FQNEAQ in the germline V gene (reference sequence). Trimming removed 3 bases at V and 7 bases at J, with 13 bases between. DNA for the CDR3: TGTGCCAGCAGCTTGGGGGGAATCGGCCAGCCCCAGCATTTT. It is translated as CASSLGGIGQPQHF.

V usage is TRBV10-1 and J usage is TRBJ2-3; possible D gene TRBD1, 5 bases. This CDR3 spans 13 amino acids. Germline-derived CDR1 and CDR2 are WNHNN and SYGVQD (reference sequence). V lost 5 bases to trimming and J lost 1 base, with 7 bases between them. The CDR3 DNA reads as TGCGCCAGCAGTCCCAGGGGCACAGATACGCAGTATTTT. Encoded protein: CASSPRGTDTQYF.

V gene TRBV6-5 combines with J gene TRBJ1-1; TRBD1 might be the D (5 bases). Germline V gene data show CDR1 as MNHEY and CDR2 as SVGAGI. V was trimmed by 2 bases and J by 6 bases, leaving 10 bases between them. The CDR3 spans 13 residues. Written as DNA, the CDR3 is TGTGCCAGCAGTTACGGCAGGGAATCTGAAGCTTTCTTT. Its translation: CASSYGRESEAFF.

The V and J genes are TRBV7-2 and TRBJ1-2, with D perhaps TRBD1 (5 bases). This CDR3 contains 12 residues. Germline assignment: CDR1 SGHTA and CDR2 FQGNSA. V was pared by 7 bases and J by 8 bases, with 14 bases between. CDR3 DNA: TGTGCCAGCACTGGGGGGGAGGGAGGCTACACCTTC. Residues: CASTGGEGGYTF.

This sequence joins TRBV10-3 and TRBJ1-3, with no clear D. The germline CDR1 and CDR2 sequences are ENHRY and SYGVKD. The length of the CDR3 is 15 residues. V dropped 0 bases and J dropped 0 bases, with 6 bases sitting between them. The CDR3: CAISESRGSGNTIYF. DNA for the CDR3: TGTGCCATCAGTGAGTCAAGAGGCTCTGGAAACACCATATATTTT.

The CDR3 loop is CASSLGGAVADTQYF. The CDR3 coding sequence is TGTGCCAGCAGCTTAGGAGGGGCCGTGGCAGATACGCAGTATTTT. This chain uses TRBV6-5 with TRBJ2-3; the D gene is possibly TRBD2 (6 bases). Trimming pared 6 bases from V and 4 bases from J, leaving 17 bases between. Germline V gene lookup returns CDR1 MNHEY and CDR2 SVGAGI. This CDR3 is built from 15 residues.

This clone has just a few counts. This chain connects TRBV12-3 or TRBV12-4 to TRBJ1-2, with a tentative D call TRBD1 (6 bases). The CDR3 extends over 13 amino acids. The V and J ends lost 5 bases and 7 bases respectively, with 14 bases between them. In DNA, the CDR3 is TGTGCCAGCAGTCCGGCCAGGGGTAGTGGCTACACCTTC. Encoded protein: CASSPARGSGYTF.

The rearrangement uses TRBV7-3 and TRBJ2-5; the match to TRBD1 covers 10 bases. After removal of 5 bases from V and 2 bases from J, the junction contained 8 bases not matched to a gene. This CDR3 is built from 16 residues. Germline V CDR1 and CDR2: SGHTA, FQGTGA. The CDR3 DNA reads TGTGCCAGCAGCCCCCGGACAGGGGGTGGGCAAGAGACCCAGTACTTC. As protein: CASSPRTGGGQETQYF.

CDR3 sequence (DNA): TGTGCCAGCAGCCCCCGACTAGCGGGAGCCTCTGGGGCCAACGTCCTGACTTTC. Translated, it gives CASSPRLAGASGANVLTF. The rearrangement links TRBV7-8 to TRBJ2-6; 12 positions match TRBD2. Germline CDR1 is SGHVS and CDR2 is FQNEAQ. The trim removed 5 bases at V and 0 bases at J, leaving 5 bases unmatched. The CDR3 is 18 residues long.

This CDR3 is CASSHAGQWNTEAFF. Written as DNA, the CDR3 is TGTGCCAGCAGCCATGCGGGACAGTGGAACACTGAAGCTTTCTTT. The chain uses TRBV3-1 (or the pseudogene TRBV3-2) and TRBJ1-1; TRBD1 matches 7 bases. The CDR3 covers 15 residues. V dropped 3 bases and J dropped 1; count of bases not matched to a gene: 5. The germline V gene encodes CDR1 LGHDT and CDR2 YNNKEL (reference sequence).

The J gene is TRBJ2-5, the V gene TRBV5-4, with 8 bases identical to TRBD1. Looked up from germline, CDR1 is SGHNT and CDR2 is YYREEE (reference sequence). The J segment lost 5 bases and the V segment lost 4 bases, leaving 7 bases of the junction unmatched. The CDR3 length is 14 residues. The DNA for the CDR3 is TGTGCCAGCAGCAATTCAGGGGGCGGGGAGACCCAGTACTTC. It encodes CASSNSGGGETQYF.

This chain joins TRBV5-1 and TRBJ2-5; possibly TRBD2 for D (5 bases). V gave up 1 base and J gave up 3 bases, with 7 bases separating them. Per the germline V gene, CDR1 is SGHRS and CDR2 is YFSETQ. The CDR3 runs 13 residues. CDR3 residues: CASSLSGKETQYF. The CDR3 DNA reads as TGCGCCAGCAGCTTGTCGGGGAAAGAGACCCAGTACTTC.